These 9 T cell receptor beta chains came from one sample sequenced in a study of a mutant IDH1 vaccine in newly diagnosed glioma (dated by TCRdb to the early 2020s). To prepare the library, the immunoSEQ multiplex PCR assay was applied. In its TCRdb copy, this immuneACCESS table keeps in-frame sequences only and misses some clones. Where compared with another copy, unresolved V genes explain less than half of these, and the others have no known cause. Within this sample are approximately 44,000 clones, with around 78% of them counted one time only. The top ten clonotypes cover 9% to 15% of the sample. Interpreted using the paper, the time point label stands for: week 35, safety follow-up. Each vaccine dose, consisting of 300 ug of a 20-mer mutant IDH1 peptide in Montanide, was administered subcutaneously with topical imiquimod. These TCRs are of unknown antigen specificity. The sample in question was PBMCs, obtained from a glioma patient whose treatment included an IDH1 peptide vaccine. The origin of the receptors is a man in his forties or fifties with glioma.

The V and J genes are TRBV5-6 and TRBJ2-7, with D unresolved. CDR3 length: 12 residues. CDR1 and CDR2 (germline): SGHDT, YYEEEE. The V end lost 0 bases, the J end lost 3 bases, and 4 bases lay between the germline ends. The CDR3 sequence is CASSLEGYEQYV. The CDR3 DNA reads TGTGCCAGCAGCTTGGAAGGCTACGAGCAGTACGTC.

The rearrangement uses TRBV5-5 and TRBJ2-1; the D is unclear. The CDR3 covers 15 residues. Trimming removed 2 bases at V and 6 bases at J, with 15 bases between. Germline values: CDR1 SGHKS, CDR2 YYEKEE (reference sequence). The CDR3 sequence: CASSLEPRVPNEQFF. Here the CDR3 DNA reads TGTGCCAGCAGCTTAGAACCTAGAGTGCCCAATGAGCAGTTCTTC.

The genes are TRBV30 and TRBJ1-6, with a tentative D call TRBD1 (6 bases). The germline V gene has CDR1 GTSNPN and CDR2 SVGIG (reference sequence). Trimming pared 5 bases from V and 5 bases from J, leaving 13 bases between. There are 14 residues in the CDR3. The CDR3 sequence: CAWSRGANNSPLHF. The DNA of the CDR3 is TGTGCCTGGTCGAGGGGGGCCAATAATTCACCCCTCCACTTT.

The CDR3 nucleotides read TGTGCCAGCAGTTACGGTGGACAGGGCCAAGAGACCCAGTACTTC. This gives the protein CASSYGGQGQETQYF. The chain carries TRBV6-5 and TRBJ2-5; 8 bases match TRBD1. The CDR3 has 15 amino acids. CDR1 is MNHEY, CDR2 SVGAGI, per germline. The junction had 3 bases not matched to a gene; V was cut back by 2 bases and J by 1 base.

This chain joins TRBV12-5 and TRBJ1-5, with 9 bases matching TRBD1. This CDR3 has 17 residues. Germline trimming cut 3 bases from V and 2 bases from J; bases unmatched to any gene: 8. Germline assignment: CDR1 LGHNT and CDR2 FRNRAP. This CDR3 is CASGFGQGLAGNQPQHF. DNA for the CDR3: TGTGCTAGTGGTTTTGGACAGGGGCTTGCTGGCAATCAGCCCCAGCATTTT.

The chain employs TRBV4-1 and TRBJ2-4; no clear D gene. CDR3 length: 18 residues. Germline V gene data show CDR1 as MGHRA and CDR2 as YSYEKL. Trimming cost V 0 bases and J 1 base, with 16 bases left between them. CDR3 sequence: CASSQEGVLDFAKNIQYF. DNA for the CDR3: TGCGCCAGCAGCCAAGAAGGCGTTCTGGATTTCGCCAAAAACATTCAGTACTTC.

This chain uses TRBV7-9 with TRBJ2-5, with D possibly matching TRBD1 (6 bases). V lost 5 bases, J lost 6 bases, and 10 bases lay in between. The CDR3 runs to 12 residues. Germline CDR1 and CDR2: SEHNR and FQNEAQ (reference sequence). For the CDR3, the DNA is TGTGCCAGCAGCGGGGGACAACAGACCCAGTACTTC. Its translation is CASSGGQQTQYF. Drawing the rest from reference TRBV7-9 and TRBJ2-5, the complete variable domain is DTGVSQNPRHKITKRGQNVTFRCDPISEHNRLYWYRQTLGQGPEFLTYFQNEAQLEKSRLLSDRFSAERPKGSFSTLEIQRTEQGDSAMYLCASSGGQQTQYFGPGTRLLVL.

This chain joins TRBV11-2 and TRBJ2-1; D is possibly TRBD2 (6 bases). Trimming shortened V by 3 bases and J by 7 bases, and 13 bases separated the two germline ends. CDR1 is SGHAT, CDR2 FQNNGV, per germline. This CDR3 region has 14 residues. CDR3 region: CASSLTGVDNEQFF. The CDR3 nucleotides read TGTGCCAGCAGCTTGACGGGGGTGGATAATGAGCAGTTCTTC.

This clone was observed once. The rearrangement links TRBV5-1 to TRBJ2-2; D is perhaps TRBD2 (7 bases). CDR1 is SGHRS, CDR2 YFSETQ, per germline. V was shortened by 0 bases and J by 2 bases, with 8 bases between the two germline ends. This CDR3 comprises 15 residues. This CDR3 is CASSLAGGNTGELFF. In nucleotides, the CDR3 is TGCGCCAGCAGCTTGGCGGGGGGCAACACCGGGGAGCTGTTTTTT.